This TCR beta chain was documented in a study of cytomegalovirus exposure and HLA in healthy donors. Study observations and caveats: Under in vitro conditions, a few CMV-associated chains were confirmed as specific for CMV antigens. In a later analysis, V- and J-gene trimming of beta chains associated with a DCLRE1C missense variant, replicated independently.

The study ran its PCR with 60 Vbeta and 13 Jbeta primers. Sequenced by immunoSEQ multiplex PCR; TCRdb stores in-frame clones only, minus some. The data show approximately 67,000 clones, 75% to 90% seen once. Germline V gene data show CDR1 as SGHDT and CDR2 as YYEEEE. Trimming took 4 bases from V and 4 from J; bases not matched to a gene: 6. This CDR3 has 14 residues. Of note for this clone: The antigen is not known.

The sample comprised PBMCs. The chain employs TRBV5-6 and TRBJ2-5; 8 positions match TRBD2. The clonotype was recovered from a woman aged 25 to 39 in good health and CMV-seropositive. This CDR3 reads CASSPGLVAETQYF. For the CDR3, the DNA is TGTGCCAGCAGCCCGGGACTAGTGGCAGAGACCCAGTACTTC.